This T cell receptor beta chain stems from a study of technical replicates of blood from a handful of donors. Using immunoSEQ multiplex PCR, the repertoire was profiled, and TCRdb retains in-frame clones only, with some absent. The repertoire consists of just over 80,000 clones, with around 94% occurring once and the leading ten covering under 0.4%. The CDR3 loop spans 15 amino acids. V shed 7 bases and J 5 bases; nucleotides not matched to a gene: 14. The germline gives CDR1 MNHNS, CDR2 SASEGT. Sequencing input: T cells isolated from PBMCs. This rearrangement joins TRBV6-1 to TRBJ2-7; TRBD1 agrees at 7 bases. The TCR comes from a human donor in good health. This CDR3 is CASTKIDRDSNEQYF. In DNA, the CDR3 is TGTGCCAGCACAAAGATCGACAGGGACAGCAACGAGCAGTACTTC.